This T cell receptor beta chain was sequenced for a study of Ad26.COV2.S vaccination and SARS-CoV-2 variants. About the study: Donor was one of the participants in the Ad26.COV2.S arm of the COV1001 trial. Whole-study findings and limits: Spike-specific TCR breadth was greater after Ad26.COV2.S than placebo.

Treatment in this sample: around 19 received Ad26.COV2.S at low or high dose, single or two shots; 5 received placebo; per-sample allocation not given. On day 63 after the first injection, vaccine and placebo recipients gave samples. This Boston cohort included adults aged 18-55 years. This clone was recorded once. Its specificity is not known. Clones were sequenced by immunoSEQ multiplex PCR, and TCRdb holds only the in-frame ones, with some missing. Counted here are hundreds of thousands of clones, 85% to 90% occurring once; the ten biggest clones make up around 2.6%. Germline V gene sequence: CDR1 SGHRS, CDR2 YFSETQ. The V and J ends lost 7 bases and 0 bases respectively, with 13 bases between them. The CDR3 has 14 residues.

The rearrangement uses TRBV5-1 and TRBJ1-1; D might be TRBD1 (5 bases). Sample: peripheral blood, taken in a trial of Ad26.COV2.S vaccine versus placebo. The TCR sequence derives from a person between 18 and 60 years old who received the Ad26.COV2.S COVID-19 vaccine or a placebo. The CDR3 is CASARDGLNTEAFF. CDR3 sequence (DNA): TGCGCCAGCGCTAGGGACGGCCTGAACACTGAAGCTTTCTTT.